Sequencing of this T cell receptor beta chain was carried out in a study of OX40 agonist ivuxolimab in advanced cancers. On the study more broadly: Patients enrolled in dose escalation were diagnosed with hepatocellular carcinoma, melanoma, renal cell or head and neck cancer.

Overall study findings and caveats: Expanded clones belonging to CD8+ T cells outnumbered, on average, those of CD4+.

As concerns this clone: Its target is not known.

TCRdb keeps only in-frame clones here, not all; method: immunoSEQ multiplex PCR. This table holds some 25,000 clones, 80% to 85% found once. V shed 1 base and J shed 7 bases, with 2 bases lying between them. Germline V gene sequence: CDR1 SEHNR, CDR2 FQNEAQ (reference sequence). This CDR3 is built from 12 residues. The clonotype was recovered from an adult with an advanced solid tumor such as melanoma, head and neck, liver or kidney cancer. The gene calls are TRBV7-9 and TRBJ1-6; no firm D call. Sequences were derived from CD4+ or CD8+ T cells sorted from blood, sampled in a trial of the OX40 agonist ivuxolimab. For the CDR3, the DNA is TGTGCCAGCAGCTTAGGGAATTCACCCCTCCACTTT. It is translated as CASSLGNSPLHF.